This T cell receptor (beta chain) is from a study of blood T cell repertoires in COVID-19. Study-wide context: The study drew acute and convalescent COVID-19 samples from the United States, Italy and Spain. PBMCs, B-cell-depleted T cells, or T cells provided the cDNA or gDNA that made up the material.

As processed by the authors: Using reference gene primer amplification, nucleated cell counts were estimated. TCRdb's copy holds only in-frame clones and misses some; the assay was immunoSEQ multiplex PCR. V and J calls and clone size are as listed in that table; D and trimming were resolved from the DNA. Among 150,000 to 200,000 clones listed, about 88% were seen once. The receptor was derived from a woman younger than 45 with active or convalescent COVID-19. The material sequenced was peripheral blood.

CDR3 residues: CASSEGTENLAFF. The CDR3 DNA is TGCGCCAGCAGCGAAGGCACAGAGAATCTTGCTTTCTTT. J is TRBJ1-1 and V is TRBV5-1, with D unclear. V lost 4 bases and J 11 bases, leaving 18 bases between the germline ends. The CDR3 runs to 13 residues. Per the germline V gene, CDR1 is SGHRS and CDR2 is YFSETQ.